This TCR beta chain comes out of a study of CD8 T cells in ankylosing spondylitis. Regarding the study as a whole: From matched ankylosing spondylitis synovial fluid, disease-linked clones were reportedly recovered at significantly enriched levels.

This CDR3 spans 14 amino acids. Per germline, CDR1 DFQATT and CDR2 SNEGSKA (reference sequence). The V and J ends lost 5 bases and 6 bases, in that order; junction bases with no gene match: 6. Regarding this clonotype: Its antigen is unknown.

TCRdb processed the 5' RACE reads anew with MiXCR; each CDR3 protein has one entry. The data show some 240,000 distinct CDR3 sequences, about 24% seen once. The sample consisted of blood, either unsorted or a sorted T cell fraction (not recorded which). This rearrangement joins TRBV20-1 to TRBJ2-3, with 12 bases matching TRBD2. This sequence was found in a male donor with ankylosing spondylitis or in good health (not recorded which). CDR3 residues: CSAGSSGGVDTQYF. Here the CDR3 DNA reads TGCAGTGCTGGCTCTAGCGGGGGGGTGGATACGCAGTATTTT.